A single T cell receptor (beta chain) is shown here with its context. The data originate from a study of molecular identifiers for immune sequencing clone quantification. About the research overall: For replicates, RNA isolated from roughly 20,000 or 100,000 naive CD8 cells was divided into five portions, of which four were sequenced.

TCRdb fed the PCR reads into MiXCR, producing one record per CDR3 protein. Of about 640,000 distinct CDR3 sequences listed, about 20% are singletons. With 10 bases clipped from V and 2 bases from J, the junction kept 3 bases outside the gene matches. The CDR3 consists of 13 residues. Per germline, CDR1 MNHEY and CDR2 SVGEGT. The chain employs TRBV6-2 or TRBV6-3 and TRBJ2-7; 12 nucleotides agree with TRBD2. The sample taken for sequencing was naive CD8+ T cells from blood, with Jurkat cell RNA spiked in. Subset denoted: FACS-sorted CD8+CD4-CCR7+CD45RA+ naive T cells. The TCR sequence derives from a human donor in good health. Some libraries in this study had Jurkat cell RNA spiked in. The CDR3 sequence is CATRLAGAYEQYF. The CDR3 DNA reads TGTGCCACCAGACTAGCGGGAGCCTACGAGCAGTACTTC.